The entry that follows covers one TCR beta chain sequence. What it binds is not known. The V end was cut by 6 bases, the J end by 1 base, with 13 bases between. Germline-derived CDR1 and CDR2 are ENHRY and SYGVKD. The CDR3 runs to 14 residues. This record belongs to a study of T-cell memory formation after mild COVID-19. Study-wide results and caveats: The appearance of some responding clones in pre-infection memory suggested that cross-reactive memory joined. Later expanders leaned CD4+, whereas day 15 to 85 contracting clones were balanced CD4/CD8. Unconfirmed was the SARS-CoV-2 specificity of second-wave clones that peaked on day 37.

The TCR alpha and TCR beta cDNA libraries, bearing sample barcodes and UMIs, were generated by 5'RACE using constant-segment primers. Each CDR3 protein is one row after TCRdb ran MiXCR on the 5' RACE reads. The sample has roughly 350,000 distinct CDR3 sequences, roughly 13% seen once. The specimen was PBMCs or a T cell subset sorted from them (not recorded which). V and J are TRBV10-3 and TRBJ2-7, with D perhaps given as TRBD1 or TRBD2 (5 bases each). The clonotype originates from a man between 18 and 35 years old who had mild COVID-19 (a few samples of this study predate the infection). Cell type and time point are not known. Here the CDR3 reads CAISGAGKSYEQYF. The CDR3 DNA sequence: TGTGCCATCAGCGGGGCAGGGAAATCCTACGAGCAGTACTTC.